This TCR beta chain was captured by sequencing in a study of beta chain features in type 1 diabetes. By way of CD45RO/CCR7/CD25/CD127/CD95/CD27, the CD4+ regulatory, stem cell-like memory, central memory and naive cells were sorted. Once sorted, every population was more than 95% pure. Study conclusions and caveats: Highly expressing activated T cells could be over-counted with a cDNA template. It was not settled here whether HLA type affects TCRB rearrangement.

As concerns this clone: Its antigen remains unidentified.

Sequenced material consisted of expressed TCRB transcripts (all of the isolated RNA was reverse transcribed). Using immunoSEQ multiplex PCR, the repertoire was profiled, and TCRdb retains in-frame clones only, with some absent. The table has hundreds of thousands of clones, 15% to 18% seen once. Material: naive CD4+ T cells from blood. This receptor was identified in a man aged 18 to 29 in good health.

CDR3 sequence: CASSYSHVVEAFF. The CDR3 DNA is TGTGCCAGCAGTTACTCCCACGTTGTTGAAGCTTTCTTT. The J gene is TRBJ1-1, the V gene TRBV6-5, with D uncertain. The germline CDR1 and CDR2 sequences are MNHEY and SVGAGI. The CDR3 length is 13 residues. Trimming cost V 0 bases and J 7 bases, with 9 bases left between them.